Listed below are T cell receptor beta chains from one sample, sequenced in a study of human T cells and chemical hapten exposure. TCRdb re-called the RACE reads with MiXCR, one entry per CDR3 protein. In the table there are 35,000 to 45,000 distinct CDR3 sequences, about 13% of which are singletons. The specimen comprised whole blood, sampled in connection with sensitization to the hapten diphenylcyclopropenone (DPC). All receptors come from a woman in her thirties or forties with alopecia areata. Some clones in this sample may be carry-over from other donors' samples. The CDR3 runs from the conserved cysteine through the conserved F or W.

j_call: TRBJ1-1
cdr3_length: 12
v_call: TRBV6-6
cdr3_aa: CASSYAGTEAFF

j_call: TRBJ2-7
cdr3_length: 13
v_call: TRBV27
cdr3_aa: CASSLSSGGEQYF

j_call: TRBJ1-5
cdr3_length: 14
v_call: TRBV2
cdr3_aa: CASSDDPTVEPQHF

j_call: TRBJ2-2
cdr3_length: 22
v_call: TRBV7-2
cdr3_aa: CASSLALVPSGSTGGGTGELFF

j_call: TRBJ2-3
cdr3_length: 17
v_call: TRBV5-5
cdr3_aa: CASSLGRGPTSTDTQYF

j_call: TRBJ1-2
cdr3_length: 18
v_call: TRBV20-1
cdr3_aa: CSAREFDPQGGQGFGYTF

j_call: TRBJ2-2
cdr3_length: 15
v_call: TRBV7-3
cdr3_aa: CASSFRQGGTGELFF

j_call: TRBJ2-3
cdr3_length: 13
v_call: TRBV29-1
cdr3_aa: CSSRTSAQGTQYF

j_call: TRBJ2-7
cdr3_length: 15
v_call: TRBV23-1
cdr3_aa: CASSLPGRASYEQYF

j_call: TRBJ1-5
cdr3_length: 16
v_call: TRBV20-1
cdr3_aa: CSASGTGRYSNQPQHF

j_call: TRBJ1-2
cdr3_length: 16
v_call: TRBV3-1
cdr3_aa: CASSKLTGTDSYGYTF

j_call: TRBJ1-2
cdr3_length: 13
v_call: TRBV21-1
cdr3_aa: CAANPGTGYGYTF

j_call: TRBJ2-1
cdr3_length: 15
v_call: TRBV3-1
cdr3_aa: CASSQEDSSYNEQFF

j_call: TRBJ1-1
cdr3_length: 15
v_call: TRBV28
cdr3_aa: CASSPIEALNTEAFF

j_call: TRBJ1-6
cdr3_length: 16
v_call: TRBV28
cdr3_aa: CASSPGQSSYNSPLHF

j_call: TRBJ2-6
cdr3_length: 14
v_call: TRBV28
cdr3_aa: CASSSGTGANVLTF

j_call: TRBJ2-3
cdr3_length: 14
v_call: TRBV20-1
cdr3_aa: CSATLRFPTDTQYF

j_call: TRBJ2-5
cdr3_length: 15
v_call: TRBV24-1
cdr3_aa: CATGGGLDHQETQYF

j_call: TRBJ2-5
cdr3_length: 16
v_call: TRBV9
cdr3_aa: CASSVEMGGPLETQYF

j_call: TRBJ1-5
cdr3_length: 11
v_call: TRBV7-9
cdr3_aa: CASSLWGPQHF

j_call: TRBJ2-1
cdr3_length: 14
v_call: TRBV29-1
cdr3_aa: CSVQTSGMYNEQFF

j_call: TRBJ2-4
cdr3_length: 12
v_call: TRBV2
cdr3_aa: CASRGDKNIQYF

j_call: TRBJ2-7
cdr3_length: 14
v_call: TRBV11-2
cdr3_aa: CVSSPPAASYEQYF